The next 26 T cell receptor beta chains were all read from a single sample in a study of blood T cell repertoires in COVID-19. The protocol was immunoSEQ multiplex PCR, while the TCRdb copy is restricted to in-frame clones and leaves out a portion. The sample holds around 400,000 clones; 89% are singletons and the top ten take roughly 1.2%. Material for sequencing was peripheral blood. These receptors all come from a middle-aged man with acute or convalescent COVID-19.

The chain combines TRBV25-1 with TRBJ2-1, with 10 bases lining up with TRBD1. The germline V gene encodes CDR1 MGHDK and CDR2 SYGVNS. The V and J ends lost 3 bases and 3 bases, in that order; junction bases with no gene match: 5. The CDR3 totals 16 residues. DNA of the CDR3: TGTGCCAGCAGTGACGTGACAGGGGGCTACTACAATGAGCAGTTCTTC. It encodes CASSDVTGGYYNEQFF.

V is TRBV10-3 and J is TRBJ2-1, with TRBD1 matching 9 bases. Per germline, CDR1 ENHRY and CDR2 SYGVKD. The J segment lost 8 bases and the V segment lost 3 bases, leaving 11 bases of the junction unmatched. The length of the CDR3 is 16 residues. The CDR3 protein is CAISDPGGQGSYEQFF. CDR3 in DNA: TGTGCCATCAGTGACCCGGGGGGACAGGGATCATATGAGCAGTTCTTC.

This clone was seen a single time. The chain combines TRBV6-2 or TRBV6-3 with TRBJ2-5; TRBD1 is a possible D gene (5 bases). The V gene's germline CDR1 is MNHEY and CDR2 SVGEGT. The CDR3 runs to 18 residues. Trimming pared 4 bases from V and 5 bases from J, leaving 26 bases between. CDR3 in amino acids: CASSFNRIFGFPRETQYF. The CDR3 coding sequence is TGTGCCAGCAGTTTCAACAGGATTTTTGGGTTTCCCCGGGAGACCCAGTACTTC.

This chain connects TRBV6-5 to TRBJ2-7, with D tentatively TRBD2 (6 bases). CDR3 length equals 15 residues. Germline CDR1 reads MNHEY; CDR2 reads SVGAGI. The V gene lost 9 bases and the J gene lost 5 bases, with 23 bases spanning the gap. In DNA, the CDR3 is TGTGCCAGGGAGGGTGTAGGCCGAATCTACGACGAGCAGTACTTC. Translated: CAREGVGRIYDEQYF.

The chain employs TRBV28 and TRBJ2-4; D is unresolved. Germline lookup yields CDR1 MDHEN and CDR2 SYDVKM. Trimming removed 5 bases at V and 8 bases at J, with 16 bases between. This CDR3 is 14 amino acids long. The CDR3 protein is CASSPGDVKDIQYF. The DNA for the CDR3 is TGTGCCAGCAGTCCCGGAGACGTTAAGGACATTCAGTACTTC.

The genes are TRBV7-3 and TRBJ2-7; no reliable D call. The ends were cut back, 4 bases at V and 5 bases at J, with 12 bases in the middle. Germline V gene sequence: CDR1 SGHTA, CDR2 FQGTGA. This CDR3 has 13 amino acids. Here the CDR3 reads CASSSAGMDEQYF. The CDR3 DNA follows: TGTGCCAGCAGCTCAGCAGGTATGGACGAGCAGTACTTC.

CDR3 DNA: TGTGCCAGCAGCCAGAACAGAAATCAGCCCCAGCATTTT. This sequence encodes CASSQNRNQPQHF. This chain links TRBV3-1 (or the pseudogene TRBV3-2) with TRBJ1-5; no definite D call. V was cut by 3 bases and J by 4 bases, with 7 bases left in between. Germline V gene data show CDR1 as LGHDT and CDR2 as YNNKEL (reference sequence). The CDR3 has 13 amino acids.

V usage is TRBV7-3 and J usage is TRBJ2-2; TRBD1 matches at 8 bases. Trimming cost V 6 bases and J 5 bases; bases outside gene matches: 2. Germline loops: CDR1 SGHTA, CDR2 FQGTGA. This CDR3 has 13 amino acids. The CDR3 sequence: CASRTGGTGELFF. CDR3 coding DNA: TGTGCCAGCAGAACAGGGGGTACCGGGGAGCTGTTTTTT.

The rearrangement uses TRBV21-1 and TRBJ2-7; TRBD2 is the table's D call and was not checked against the DNA. TRBV21-1 is a recognized pseudogene. The CDR3 is made up of 16 amino acids. CDR3 nucleotides: TGTGCCAGCATCCTATGGGGGACTAGCGGTTCCTACGAGCAGTACTTC. Encoded protein: CASILWGTSGSYEQYF.

The chain employs TRBV6-5 and TRBJ1-2; TRBD1 might be the D (6 bases). The CDR3 is 15 residues long. Trimming pared 1 base from V and 2 bases from J, leaving 11 bases between. The germline CDR1 and CDR2 sequences are MNHEY and SVGAGI. The CDR3 spells CASSYFTGHNYGYTF. As DNA, the CDR3 is TGTGCCAGCAGTTACTTTACGGGACACAACTATGGCTACACCTTC.

V and J are TRBV5-4 and TRBJ1-1; D possibly corresponds to TRBD1 (5 bases). CDR3 length: 12 residues. The germline gives CDR1 SGHNT, CDR2 YYREEE (reference sequence). V was shortened by 4 bases and J by 11 bases, with 15 bases between the two germline ends. In DNA, the CDR3 is TGTGCCAGCAGCCGGACAAATCAATTCGCTTTCTTT. Protein sequence: CASSRTNQFAFF.

The J gene is TRBJ2-3, the V gene TRBV7-3; D might be TRBD2 (6 bases). The V and J ends lost 7 bases and 0 bases respectively, with 11 bases between them. CDR3 size: 14 residues. CDR1 and CDR2 (germline): SGHTA, FQGTGA. The CDR3 DNA follows: TGTGCCAGCACCGGCGGGACTAGCACAGATACGCAGTATTTT. This translates into CASTGGTSTDTQYF.

The chain carries TRBV2 and TRBJ2-5; 9 positions agree with TRBD1. Looked up from germline, CDR1 is SNHLY and CDR2 is FYNNEI. Unmatched junction bases numbered 9, after V lost 5 bases and J lost 2 bases. The CDR3 spans 16 residues. The CDR3, as DNA: TGTGCCAGCAGTAAAGACAGGGGGGTATCACAAGAGACCCAGTACTTC. It codes for CASSKDRGVSQETQYF.

The rearrangement joins TRBV6-5 to TRBJ2-2, with 7 bases that match TRBD2. V shed 11 bases, J shed 5 bases, and the junction held 11 bases outside the gene matches. This CDR3 region has 14 residues. Per the germline V gene, CDR1 is MNHEY and CDR2 is SVGAGI. This chain's CDR3 is CAARLGAGTGELFF. CDR3 nucleotide sequence: TGTGCCGCAAGACTAGGAGCGGGGACCGGGGAGCTGTTTTTT.

The chain couples TRBV2 to TRBJ2-7, with a possible D match to TRBD1 (5 bases). Germline CDR1 SNHLY, CDR2 FYNNEI. V was shortened by 2 bases and J by 7 bases, with 18 bases between the two germline ends. This CDR3 region has 15 residues. Here the CDR3 reads CASSESGSSLWEQYF. The CDR3, as DNA: TGTGCCAGCAGTGAATCAGGGTCCTCTCTTTGGGAGCAGTACTTC.

This clone was seen a handful of times. The V gene is TRBV28, the J gene TRBJ1-4, with 10 bases matching TRBD1. The CDR3 is 14 amino acids. V dropped 7 bases and J dropped 8; count of bases not matched to a gene: 7. In germline, CDR1 is MDHEN, CDR2 SYDVKM. CDR3 coding DNA: TGTGCCAGCACCGGACAGGGGGACAGAGAAAAACTGTTTTTT. Protein sequence: CASTGQGDREKLFF.

The J gene is TRBJ2-5, the V gene TRBV11-2; 8 nucleotides agree with TRBD1. The CDR3 is 16 residues long. Germline CDR1 is SGHAT and CDR2 is FQNNGV. V lost 5 bases to trimming and J lost 5 bases; unmatched junction nucleotides: 13. Here the CDR3 reads CASSRQGTFRQETQYF. The CDR3 DNA follows: TGTGCCAGCAGCCGACAGGGGACCTTTCGTCAGGAGACCCAGTACTTC.

DNA of the CDR3: TGTGCCACCAGCACCAGGGACAGGGGCTACGAGCAGTACTTC. Protein sequence: CATSTRDRGYEQYF. This chain uses TRBV15 with TRBJ2-7, with 10 nucleotides matching TRBD1. CDR1 is LNHNV and CDR2 is YYDKDF in the germline V gene (reference sequence). The CDR3 runs 14 residues. J lost 3 bases, V lost 4 bases, and 3 bases had no gene match.

This clone was found a few times. CDR3 residues: CASSQDQTSGGKFF. The CDR3 nucleotides read TGCGCCAGCAGCCAAGATCAGACTAGCGGGGGGAAGTTCTTC. This chain connects TRBV4-3 to TRBJ2-1; 13 nucleotides align to TRBD2. The CDR3 is 14 amino acids. Germline V gene sequence: CDR1 LGHNA, CDR2 YSLEER. V shed 0 bases, J shed 14 bases, and the junction held 4 bases outside the gene matches.

CDR3 nucleotide sequence: TGTGCCAGCAGCTTGTCTGCGAATAGCAATCAGCCCCAGCATTTT. It codes for CASSLSANSNQPQHF. The V call is TRBV7-2, the J call TRBJ1-5; unclear D gene. The CDR3 runs 15 residues. Germline V CDR1 and CDR2: SGHTA, FQGNSA. Trimming shortened V by 3 bases and J by 0 bases, and 9 bases separated the two germline ends.

V is TRBV6-5 and J is TRBJ2-4, with D possibly TRBD1 on 5 matching bases. Germline assignment: CDR1 MNHEY and CDR2 SVGAGI. CDR3 length: 14 residues. V was trimmed by 5 bases and J by 4 bases, leaving 12 bases between them. The CDR3 here is CASSIGPGKNIQYF. The CDR3 DNA is TGTGCCAGCAGTATAGGGCCAGGGAAAAACATTCAGTACTTC.

J is TRBJ2-2 and V is TRBV7-6; TRBD2 is a possible D gene (5 bases). The CDR3 sequence is 12 residues long. Trimming took 6 bases from V and 7 from J, leaving 9 bases between them. Per germline, CDR1 SGHVS and CDR2 FNYEAQ. This CDR3 reads CASRPAGGELFF. The CDR3 DNA is TGTGCCAGCAGACCGGCGGGCGGGGAGCTGTTTTTT.

This clone was seen once. The chain employs TRBV7-9 and TRBJ2-3; weak D call: TRBD2 (6 bases). The germline CDR1 and CDR2 sequences are SEHNR and FQNEAQ (reference sequence). Trimming removed 6 bases at V and 4 bases at J, with 20 bases between. The CDR3 covers 16 residues. The CDR3, as DNA: TGTGCCAGCAGTTTTGGGACTCCGGGTCCCGCAGATACGCAGTATTTT. It encodes CASSFGTPGPADTQYF.

This chain uses TRBV10-3 with TRBJ1-5; maybe TRBD1 (6 bases). In germline, CDR1 is ENHRY, CDR2 SYGVKD. V lost 6 bases and J lost 0, with 9 bases in between. CDR3 length equals 14 residues. CDR3 coding DNA: TGTGCCATCAGCGAGGACAGTAGCAATCAGCCCCAGCATTTT. It encodes CAISEDSSNQPQHF.

This rearrangement joins TRBV5-4 to TRBJ1-6, with a possible D match to TRBD1 (6 bases). Germline CDR1 reads SGHNT; CDR2 reads YYREEE (reference sequence). There are 13 residues in the CDR3. V lost 3 bases, J lost 9 bases, and 10 bases lay in between. The CDR3 DNA reads TGTGCCAGCAGCTCCGTGGGGGCTTCACCCCTCCACTTT. This codes for CASSSVGASPLHF.

The chain employs TRBV6-5 and TRBJ1-1, with D unclear. Between the trimmed V and J ends, which lost 6 bases and 6 bases, there was a span of 11 bases. The CDR3 is 12 amino acids. The germline V gene encodes CDR1 MNHEY and CDR2 SVGAGI. CDR3 bases: TGTGCCAGCAGCCTGATCGGGGCTGAAGCTTTCTTT. It yields the protein CASSLIGAEAFF.